These 13 T cell receptor beta chains were sequenced from one sample in a study of CD8 T cells in Susac syndrome. Random hexamers primed reverse transcription of 0.5 to 1 ug RNA. TCRdb passed the immunoSEQ multiplex PCR reads through MiXCR, listing each CDR3 protein once. This table holds over 140,000 distinct CDR3 sequences, approximately 95% found once. The sample comprised CD4+ T cells from PBMCs. The receptor set was obtained from a human donor with Susac syndrome.

This clonotype was recorded only once. The rearrangement uses TRBV7-2 and TRBJ1-5; TRBD1 aligns across 9 bases. Trimming took 4 bases from V and 8 from J; bases not matched to a gene: 3. The CDR3 runs to 13 residues. Per germline, CDR1 SGHTA and CDR2 FQGNSA. CDR3 DNA: TGTGCCAGCAGCTGGGACAGGGAAAAGCCCCAGCATTTT. Translating it yields CASSWDREKPQHF.

In its sample, this clonotype was seen once. The gene calls are TRBV5-6 and TRBJ1-1; D is ambiguous. Trimming pared 1 base from V and 0 bases from J, leaving 7 bases between. The CDR3 is 14 amino acids. Germline V gene sequence: CDR1 SGHDT, CDR2 YYEEEE. The DNA for the CDR3 is TGTGCCAGCAGCTTGACCGGGGTGAACACTGAAGCTTTCTTT. Its protein product is CASSLTGVNTEAFF.

V is TRBV6-6 and J is TRBJ2-1; 9 bases fit TRBD1. The J segment lost 8 bases and the V segment lost 2 bases, leaving 7 bases of the junction unmatched. The CDR3 extends over 15 amino acids. Germline lookup yields CDR1 MNHNY and CDR2 SVGAGI (reference sequence). CDR3 coding DNA: TGTGCCAGCAGTTACGACGGACAGGGGACGCATGAGCAGTTCTTC. Residues: CASSYDGQGTHEQFF.

In this sample, this clonotype turned up once. This chain uses TRBV30 with TRBJ2-1, with 8 bases identical to TRBD1. The V segment lost 1 base and the J segment 4 bases; nucleotides outside the gene matches: 0. Germline-derived CDR1 and CDR2 are GTSNPN and SVGIG (reference sequence). This CDR3 region has 13 residues. CDR3 coding DNA: TGTGCCTGGAGTGGACAGGGGTACAATGAGCAGTTCTTC. It encodes CAWSGQGYNEQFF.

The chain carries TRBV5-4 and TRBJ2-7, with 7 bases aligning to TRBD1. CDR1 is SGHNT, CDR2 YYREEE, per germline (reference sequence). V was clipped by 2 bases and J by 0 bases; unmatched bases: 5. The CDR3 is 15 residues long. The CDR3 loop reads CASSFDRESSYEQYF. CDR3 DNA: TGTGCCAGCAGCTTCGACAGGGAATCCTCCTACGAGCAGTACTTC.

The chain has TRBV29-1 and TRBJ1-1; TRBD1 agrees at 10 bases. CDR3 length: 13 residues. CDR1 SQVTM and CDR2 ANQGSEA come from the germline V gene. Unmatched junction bases numbered 3, after V lost 7 bases and J lost 1 base. The CDR3 protein is CSGGQGGNTEAFF. As DNA, the CDR3 is TGCAGCGGAGGACAGGGGGGGAACACTGAAGCTTTCTTT.

The V call is TRBV3-1, the J call TRBJ1-1; TRBD1 might be the D (6 bases). Germline V gives CDR1 LGHDT, CDR2 YNNKEL (reference sequence). Trimming shortened V by 4 bases and J by 7 bases, and 10 bases separated the two germline ends. There are 12 residues in the CDR3. The CDR3 bases are TGTGCCAGCAGCCGGGGGGCGAGTGAAGCTTTCTTT. Protein: CASSRGASEAFF. Supplemented by reference TRBV3-1 and TRBJ1-1, the full variable domain reads DTAVSQTPKYLVTQMGNDKSIKCEQNLGHDTMYWYKQDSKKFLKIMFSYNNKELIINETVPNRFSPKSPDKAHLNLHINSLELGDSAVYFCASSRGASEAFFGQGTRLTVV.

This chain uses TRBV10-3 with TRBJ2-1; D might be TRBD2 (6 bases). Germline V gene sequence: CDR1 ENHRY, CDR2 SYGVKD. V lost 0 bases to trimming and J lost 6 bases, with 12 bases between them. The CDR3 totals 15 residues. The CDR3 reads CAISESGGAFNEQFF. DNA for the CDR3: TGTGCCATCAGTGAGTCTGGAGGGGCTTTCAATGAGCAGTTCTTC.

The genes are TRBV4-2 and TRBJ2-1; the D is unclear. Germline CDR1 is LGHNA and CDR2 is YNFKEQ. This CDR3 contains 13 residues. V lost 0 bases and J lost 4, with 4 bases in between. CDR3 region: CASSQDGYNEQFF. For the CDR3, the DNA is TGTGCCAGCAGCCAAGATGGATACAATGAGCAGTTCTTC.

The V gene is TRBV11-3, the J gene TRBJ2-1; D call uncertain. V shed 1 base and J shed 0 bases, with 13 bases lying between them. The CDR3 sequence is 17 residues long. Germline CDR1 reads SGHNT; CDR2 reads YENEEA. CDR3 sequence reads: CASSLGLTSSSYNEQFF. The CDR3 coding sequence is TGTGCCAGCAGCTTAGGATTGACCTCATCCTCCTACAATGAGCAGTTCTTC.

This chain links TRBV24-1 with TRBJ1-1; no definite D call. The V and J ends lost 7 bases and 7 bases respectively, with 12 bases between them. The length of the CDR3 is 12 residues. Germline CDR1 KGHDR, CDR2 SFDVKD. CDR3 sequence reads: CATREADGEAFF. The CDR3 DNA sequence: TGTGCCACCAGGGAAGCAGACGGTGAAGCTTTCTTT.

The chain combines TRBV30 with TRBJ2-4; 8 positions match TRBD1. The length of the CDR3 is 14 residues. CDR1 GTSNPN and CDR2 SVGIG come from the germline V gene (reference sequence). J lost 0 bases, V lost 8 bases, and 6 bases had no gene match. As DNA, the CDR3 is TGTGCCGGGCAGGGGGCTGTAGCCAAAAACATTCAGTACTTC. Translating gives CAGQGAVAKNIQYF.

The chain recombines TRBV10-3 with TRBJ2-3; the match to TRBD2 covers 10 bases. V gave up 6 bases and J gave up 5 bases; unmatched junction bases: 2. Germline V lookup: CDR1 ENHRY, CDR2 SYGVKD. The CDR3 sequence is 13 residues long. The CDR3 is CAISRLAGDTQYF. The CDR3 region has the DNA TGTGCCATCAGCAGACTAGCGGGAGATACGCAGTATTTT.